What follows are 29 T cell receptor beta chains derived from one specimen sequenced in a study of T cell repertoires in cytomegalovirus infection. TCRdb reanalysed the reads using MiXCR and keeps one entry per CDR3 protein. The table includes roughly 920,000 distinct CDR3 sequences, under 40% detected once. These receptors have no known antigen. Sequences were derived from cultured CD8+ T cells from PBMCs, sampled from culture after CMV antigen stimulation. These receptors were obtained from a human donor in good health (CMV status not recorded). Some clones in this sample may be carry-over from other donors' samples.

The CDR3 sequence: CASSHNFMSQGNTEAFF. The CDR3 bases are TGCGCCAGCAGCCATAATTTTATGAGCCAGGGGAACACTGAAGCTTTCTTT. The V gene is TRBV4-1, the J gene TRBJ1-1; possible D gene TRBD1, 5 bases. Germline CDR1 is MGHRA and CDR2 is YSYEKL. The CDR3 covers 17 residues. Deletions cut 3 bases from V and 1 base from J, with 18 bases between.

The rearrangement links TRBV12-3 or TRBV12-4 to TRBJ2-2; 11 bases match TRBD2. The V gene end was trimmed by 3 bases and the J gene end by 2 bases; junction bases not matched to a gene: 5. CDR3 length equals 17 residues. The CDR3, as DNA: TGTGCCAGCAGTTTCCCCCTAGCGGGGGGCAACACCGGGGAGCTGTTTTTT. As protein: CASSFPLAGGNTGELFF.

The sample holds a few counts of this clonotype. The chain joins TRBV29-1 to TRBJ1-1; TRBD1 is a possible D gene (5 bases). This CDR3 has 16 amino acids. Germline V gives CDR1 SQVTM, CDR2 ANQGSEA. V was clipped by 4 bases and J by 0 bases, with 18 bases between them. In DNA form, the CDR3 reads TGCAGCGTTGTATCGGGGGGACGGTACATGAACACTGAAGCTTTCTTT. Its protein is CSVVSGGRYMNTEAFF.

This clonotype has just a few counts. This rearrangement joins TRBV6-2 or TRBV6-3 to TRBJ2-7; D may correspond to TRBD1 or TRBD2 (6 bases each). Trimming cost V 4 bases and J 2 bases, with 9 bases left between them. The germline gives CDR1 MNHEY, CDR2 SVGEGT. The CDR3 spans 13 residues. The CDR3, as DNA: TGTGCCAGCAGTTTTGGGGGGCCCTACGAGCAGTACGTC. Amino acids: CASSFGGPYEQYV.

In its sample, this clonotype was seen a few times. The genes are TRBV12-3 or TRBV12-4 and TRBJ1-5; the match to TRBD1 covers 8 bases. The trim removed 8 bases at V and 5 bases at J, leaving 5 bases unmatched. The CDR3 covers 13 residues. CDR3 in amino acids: CASDGQGYQPQHF. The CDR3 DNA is TGTGCCAGCGACGGACAGGGATATCAGCCCCAGCATTTT.

The CDR3 loop reads CSVFTGDSYNEQFF. The CDR3 DNA reads as TGCAGCGTCTTTACAGGGGACTCCTACAATGAGCAGTTCTTC. The chain uses TRBV29-1 and TRBJ2-1, with TRBD1 matching 7 bases. V lost 6 bases, J lost 0 bases, and 5 bases stayed unmatched. The CDR3 contains 14 residues. Germline lookup yields CDR1 SQVTM and CDR2 ANQGSEA.

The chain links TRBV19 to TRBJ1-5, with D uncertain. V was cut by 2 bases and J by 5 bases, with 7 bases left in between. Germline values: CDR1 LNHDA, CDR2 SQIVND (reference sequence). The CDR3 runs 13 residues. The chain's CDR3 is CASSIMGDQPQHF. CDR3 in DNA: TGTGCCAGTAGTATAATGGGCGATCAGCCCCAGCATTTT. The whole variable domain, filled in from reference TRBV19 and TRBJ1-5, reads DGGITQSPKYLFRKEGQNVTLSCEQNLNHDAMYWYRQDPGQGLRLIYYSQIVNDFQKGDIAEGYSVSREKKESFPLTVTSAQKNPTAFYLCASSIMGDQPQHFGDGTRLSIL.

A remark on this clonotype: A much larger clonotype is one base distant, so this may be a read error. Written as DNA, the CDR3 is TGTGCCAGCAGCCACTGTGGCGGCGAGCAGTACGTC. Protein: CASSHCGGEQYV. The chain couples TRBV11-2 to TRBJ2-7; no reliable D call. This CDR3 contains 12 residues. Germline loops: CDR1 SGHAT, CDR2 FQNNGV. V was shortened by 5 bases and J by 6 bases, with 11 bases between the two germline ends.

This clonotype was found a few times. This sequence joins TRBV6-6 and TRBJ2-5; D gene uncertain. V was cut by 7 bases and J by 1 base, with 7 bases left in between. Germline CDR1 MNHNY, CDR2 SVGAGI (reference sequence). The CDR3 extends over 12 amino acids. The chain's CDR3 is CASKGFQETQYF. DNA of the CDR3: TGTGCCAGCAAGGGATTCCAAGAGACCCAGTACTTC.

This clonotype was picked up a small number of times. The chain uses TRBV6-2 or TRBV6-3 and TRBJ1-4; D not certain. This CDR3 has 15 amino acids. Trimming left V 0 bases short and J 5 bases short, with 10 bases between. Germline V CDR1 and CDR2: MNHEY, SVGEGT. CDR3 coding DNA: TGTGCCAGCAGTTACTCGCTTGATTTGAATGAAAAACTGTTTTTT. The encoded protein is CASSYSLDLNEKLFF.

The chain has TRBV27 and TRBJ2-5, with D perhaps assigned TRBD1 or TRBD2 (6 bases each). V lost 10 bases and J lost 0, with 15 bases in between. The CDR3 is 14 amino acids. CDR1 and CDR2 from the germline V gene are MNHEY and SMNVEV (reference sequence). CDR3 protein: CANTARGDQETQYF. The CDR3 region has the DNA TGTGCCAACACGGCGAGGGGGGACCAAGAGACCCAGTACTTC.

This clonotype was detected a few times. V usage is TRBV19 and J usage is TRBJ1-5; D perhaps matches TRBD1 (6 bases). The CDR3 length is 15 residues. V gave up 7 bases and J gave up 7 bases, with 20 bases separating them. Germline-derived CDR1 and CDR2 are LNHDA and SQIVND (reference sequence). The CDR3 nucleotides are TGTGCCAGTACCTTAACATTAGGGGGGGAACAGCCCCAGCATTTT. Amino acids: CASTLTLGGEQPQHF.

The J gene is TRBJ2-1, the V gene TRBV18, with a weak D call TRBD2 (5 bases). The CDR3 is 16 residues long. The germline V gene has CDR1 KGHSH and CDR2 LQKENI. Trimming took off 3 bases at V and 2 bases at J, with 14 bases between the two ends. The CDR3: CASSPAPRGPYNEQFF. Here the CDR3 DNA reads TGTGCCAGCTCACCTGCACCCCGAGGGCCCTACAATGAGCAGTTCTTC.

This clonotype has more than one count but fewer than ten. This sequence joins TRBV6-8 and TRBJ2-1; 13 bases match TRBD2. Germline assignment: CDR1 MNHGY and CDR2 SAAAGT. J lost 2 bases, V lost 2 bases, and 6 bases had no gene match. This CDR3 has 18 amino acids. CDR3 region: CASSYLGLAGPTYNEQFF. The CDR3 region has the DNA TGTGCCAGCAGTTACCTGGGACTAGCGGGGCCAACCTACAATGAGCAGTTCTTC.

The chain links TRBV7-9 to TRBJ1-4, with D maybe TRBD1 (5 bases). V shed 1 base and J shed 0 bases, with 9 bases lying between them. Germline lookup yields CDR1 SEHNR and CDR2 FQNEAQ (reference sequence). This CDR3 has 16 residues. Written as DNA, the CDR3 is TGTGCCAGCAGCTTAGTGATGGGGGCAACTAATGAAAAACTGTTTTTT. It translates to CASSLVMGATNEKLFF.

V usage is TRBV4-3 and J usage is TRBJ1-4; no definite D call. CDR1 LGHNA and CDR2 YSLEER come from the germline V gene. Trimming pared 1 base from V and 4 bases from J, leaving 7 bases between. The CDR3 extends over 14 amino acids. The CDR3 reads CASSQVQRNEKLFF. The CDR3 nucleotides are TGCGCCAGCAGCCAAGTCCAGCGTAATGAAAAACTGTTTTTT.

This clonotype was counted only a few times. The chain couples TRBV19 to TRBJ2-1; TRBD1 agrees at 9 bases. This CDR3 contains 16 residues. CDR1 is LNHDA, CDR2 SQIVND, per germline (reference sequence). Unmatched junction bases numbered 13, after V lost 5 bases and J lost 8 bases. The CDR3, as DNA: TGTGCCAGTAGTCCTATTCCGGGACAGGGTCCCCATGAGCAGTTCTTC. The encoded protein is CASSPIPGQGPHEQFF. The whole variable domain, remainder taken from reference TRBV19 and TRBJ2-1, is DGGITQSPKYLFRKEGQNVTLSCEQNLNHDAMYWYRQDPGQGLRLIYYSQIVNDFQKGDIAEGYSVSREKKESFPLTVTSAQKNPTAFYLCASSPIPGQGPHEQFFGPGTRLTVL.

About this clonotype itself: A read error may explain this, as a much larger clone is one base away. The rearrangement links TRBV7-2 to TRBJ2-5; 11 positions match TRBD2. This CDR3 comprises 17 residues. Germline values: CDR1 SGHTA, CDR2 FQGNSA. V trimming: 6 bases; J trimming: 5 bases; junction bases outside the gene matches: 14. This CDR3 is CTSSSGGASGFGETQYF. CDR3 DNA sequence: TGTACCAGCAGTAGCGGGGGGGCCTCGGGCTTCGGGGAGACCCAGTACTTC.

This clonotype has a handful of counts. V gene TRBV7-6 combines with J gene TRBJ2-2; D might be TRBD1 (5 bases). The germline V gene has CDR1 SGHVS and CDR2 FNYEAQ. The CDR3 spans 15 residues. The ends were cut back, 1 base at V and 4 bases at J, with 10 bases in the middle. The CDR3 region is CASSLEAGRTGELFF. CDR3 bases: TGTGCCAGCAGCTTAGAAGCAGGGCGCACCGGGGAGCTGTTTTTT. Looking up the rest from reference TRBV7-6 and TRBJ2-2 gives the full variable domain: GAGVSQSPRYKVTKRGQDVALRCDPISGHVSLYWYRQALGQGPEFLTYFNYEAQQDKSGLPNDRFSAERPEGSISTLTIQRTEQRDSAMYRCASSLEAGRTGELFFGEGSRLTVL.

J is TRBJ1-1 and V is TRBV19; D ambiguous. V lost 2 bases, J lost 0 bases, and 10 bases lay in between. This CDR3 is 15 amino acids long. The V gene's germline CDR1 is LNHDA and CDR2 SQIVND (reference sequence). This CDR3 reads CASSIMAGMNTEAFF. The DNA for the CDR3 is TGTGCCAGTAGTATAATGGCAGGCATGAACACTGAAGCTTTCTTT.

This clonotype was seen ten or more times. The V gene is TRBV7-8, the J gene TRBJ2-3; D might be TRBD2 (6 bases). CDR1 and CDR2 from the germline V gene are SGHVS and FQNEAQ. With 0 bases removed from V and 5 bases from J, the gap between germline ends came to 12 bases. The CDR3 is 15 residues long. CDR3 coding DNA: TGTGCCAGCAGCTTAGCGAGGGAGGAAAAAGATACGCAGTATTTT. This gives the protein CASSLAREEKDTQYF.

In DNA form, the CDR3 reads TGTGCCAGTAGTCGACAGCGTCGATTTAACTATGGCTACACCTTC. It encodes CASSRQRRFNYGYTF. V gene TRBV19 combines with J gene TRBJ1-2; D possibly corresponds to TRBD1 (5 bases). The germline gives CDR1 LNHDA, CDR2 SQIVND (reference sequence). CDR3 length: 15 residues. V shed 5 bases and J shed 1 base, with 14 bases lying between them.

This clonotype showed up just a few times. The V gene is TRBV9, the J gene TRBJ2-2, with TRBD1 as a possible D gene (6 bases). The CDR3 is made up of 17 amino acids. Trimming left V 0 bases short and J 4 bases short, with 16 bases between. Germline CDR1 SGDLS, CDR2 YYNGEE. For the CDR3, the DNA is TGTGCCAGCAGCGTAGCCCGACAGGCTACGAGCACCGGGGAGCTGTTTTTT. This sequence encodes CASSVARQATSTGELFF.

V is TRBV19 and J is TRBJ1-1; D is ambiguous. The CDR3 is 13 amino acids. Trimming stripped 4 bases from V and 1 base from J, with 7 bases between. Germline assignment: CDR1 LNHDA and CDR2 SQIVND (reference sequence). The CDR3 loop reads CASSNHGNTEAFF. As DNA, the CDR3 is TGTGCCAGTAGTAACCACGGGAACACTGAAGCTTTCTTT.

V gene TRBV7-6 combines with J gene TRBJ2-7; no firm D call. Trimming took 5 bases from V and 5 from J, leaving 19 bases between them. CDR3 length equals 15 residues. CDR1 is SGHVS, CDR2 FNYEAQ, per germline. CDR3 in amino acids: CASSRGRPFAHEQYF. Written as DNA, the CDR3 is TGTGCCAGCAGCCGAGGACGTCCCTTCGCCCACGAGCAGTACTTC.

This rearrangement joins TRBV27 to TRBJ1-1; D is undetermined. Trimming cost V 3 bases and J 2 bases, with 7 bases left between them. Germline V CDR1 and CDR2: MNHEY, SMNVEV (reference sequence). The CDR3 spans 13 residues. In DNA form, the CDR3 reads TGTGCCAGCAGTTTTTTGTCAAACACTGAAGCTTTCTTT. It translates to CASSFLSNTEAFF.

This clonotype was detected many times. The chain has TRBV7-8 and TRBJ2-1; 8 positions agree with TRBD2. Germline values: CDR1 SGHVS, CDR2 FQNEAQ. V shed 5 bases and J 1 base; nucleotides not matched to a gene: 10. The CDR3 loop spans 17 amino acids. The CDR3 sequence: CASSASGRGTSYNEQFF. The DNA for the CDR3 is TGTGCCAGCAGCGCTTCCGGGAGGGGGACGTCCTACAATGAGCAGTTCTTC.

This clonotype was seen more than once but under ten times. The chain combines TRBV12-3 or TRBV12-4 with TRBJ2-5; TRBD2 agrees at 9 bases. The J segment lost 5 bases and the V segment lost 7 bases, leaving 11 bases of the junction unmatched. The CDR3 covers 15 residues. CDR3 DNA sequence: TGTGCCAGCACCTCTGGCGGGGGGGCCGGTGAGACCCAGTACTTC. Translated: CASTSGGGAGETQYF.

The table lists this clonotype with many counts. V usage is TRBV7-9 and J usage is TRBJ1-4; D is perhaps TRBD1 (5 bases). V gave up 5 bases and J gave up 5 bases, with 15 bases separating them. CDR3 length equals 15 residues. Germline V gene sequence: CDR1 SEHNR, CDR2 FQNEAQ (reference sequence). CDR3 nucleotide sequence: TGTGCCAGCAGCCCGAAGACAGCCTTAAATGAAAAACTGTTTTTT. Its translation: CASSPKTALNEKLFF.